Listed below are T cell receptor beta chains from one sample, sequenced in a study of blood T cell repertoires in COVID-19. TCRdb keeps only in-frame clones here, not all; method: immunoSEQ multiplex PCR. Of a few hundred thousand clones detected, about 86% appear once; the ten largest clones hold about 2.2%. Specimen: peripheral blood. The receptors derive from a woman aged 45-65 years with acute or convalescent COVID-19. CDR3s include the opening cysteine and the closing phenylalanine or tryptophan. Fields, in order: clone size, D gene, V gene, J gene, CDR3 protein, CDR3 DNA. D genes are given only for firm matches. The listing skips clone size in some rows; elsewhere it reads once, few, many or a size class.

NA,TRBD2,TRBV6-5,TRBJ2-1,CASTQGLAGYNEQFF,TGTGCCAGCACCCAAGGACTAGCGGGTTACAATGAGCAGTTCTTC
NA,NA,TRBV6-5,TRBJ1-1,CASSTRQPAQTAFF,TGTGCCAGCAGTACCAGACAGCCTGCCCAGACGGCTTTCTTT
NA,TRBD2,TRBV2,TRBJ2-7,CASSQRLAGGPGNEQYF,TGTGCCAGCAGTCAGAGACTAGCGGGAGGTCCTGGAAACGAGCAGTACTTC
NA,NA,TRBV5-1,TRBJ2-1,CASSPDGFLVHNEQFF,TGCGCCAGCAGCCCTGACGGGTTTCTCGTACACAATGAGCAGTTCTTC
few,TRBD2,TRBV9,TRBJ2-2,CASSASRERTGELFF,TGTGCCAGCAGCGCGTCGCGGGAGAGAACCGGGGAGCTGTTTTTT
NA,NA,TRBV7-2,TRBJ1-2,CASSSMGGADGYTF,TGTGCCAGCAGCTCGATGGGGGGGGCGGACGGCTACACCTTC
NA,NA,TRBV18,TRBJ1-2,CASSSTWTDYGYTF,TGTGCCAGCTCATCAACCTGGACAGACTATGGCTACACCTTC
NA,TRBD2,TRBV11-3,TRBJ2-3,CASSLSGGSTDTQYF,TGTGCCAGCAGCCTTAGCGGGGGGTCCACAGATACGCAGTATTTT
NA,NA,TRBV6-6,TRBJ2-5,CASSPEETQYF,TGTGCCAGCTCTCCGGAAGAGACCCAGTACTTC
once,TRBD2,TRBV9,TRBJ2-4,CASNRGLAGPPENIQYF,TGTGCCAGCAACCGGGGACTAGCGGGCCCTCCAGAAAACATTCAGTACTTC
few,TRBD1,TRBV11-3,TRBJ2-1,CASSLGLGTGGGYNEQFF,TGTGCCAGCAGCCTTGGGTTGGGGACAGGGGGCGGTTACAATGAGCAGTTCTTC